This TCR beta chain came from a study of cytomegalovirus exposure and HLA in healthy donors. Study-wide findings and caveats: Cytomegalovirus-associated status was assigned to about 160 TCR beta chains. Reports indicated that the classifier achieved high specificity and sensitivity in diagnosing cytomegalovirus status.

Regarding this clone: Its antigen is unknown.

This CDR3 comprises 15 residues. V trimming: 0 bases; J trimming: 5 bases; junction bases outside the gene matches: 4. CDR1 SGDLS and CDR2 YYNGEE come from the germline V gene. The PCR ran on 60 Vbeta and 13 Jbeta primers. Original methodology: A later analysis counted around 74 million unique TCR beta chains, around 10 million shared. Using immunoSEQ multiplex PCR, the repertoire was profiled, and TCRdb retains in-frame clones only, with some absent. The D gene and trimming were derived from the DNA, and the V and J assignments and clone size from that table. Altogether more than 85,000 clones are present, around four fifths being singletons, with the ten largest covering 7.7%.

The chain uses TRBV9 and TRBJ2-7, with TRBD2 identical over 11 bases. Sequencing input: PBMCs. The TCR originated in a woman between 50 and 59 years old in good health and CMV-seropositive. As DNA, the CDR3 is TGTGCCAGCAGCGTAGGTACTAGCGGGAGCCACGAGCAGTACTTC. Protein sequence: CASSVGTSGSHEQYF. Together with reference TRBV9 and TRBJ2-7, the CDR3 gives the full variable domain: DSGVTQTPKHLITATGQRVTLRCSPRSGDLSVYWYQQSLDQGLQFLIQYYNGEERAKGNILERFSAQQFPDLHSELNLSSLELGDSALYFCASSVGTSGSHEQYFGPGTRLTVT.